Each of the 3 T cell receptor beta chains below was sequenced from the same sample in a study of vaccination effects on CD4 cells after COVID-19. Their specific antigens are unknown. Method: immunoSEQ multiplex PCR; TCRdb's copy keeps in-frame clones and lacks some. Of fewer than 35,000 clones in the sample, 55% to 75% are singletons; the top ten hold about 29%. Antigen-specific CD4+ T cells were expanded (with viral peptide pools) by the ViraFEST assay ahead of sequencing. The culture ran for about eleven days before CD4+ T cells were isolated. This person's SARS-CoV-2 infection, confirmed by PCR, occurred between March and December 2020. The sample was CD4+ T cells from PBMCs cultured with a peptide pool, taken before COVID-19 vaccination. These TCRs come from a human donor who had a prior SARS-CoV-2 infection.

The chain recombines TRBV4-1 with TRBJ2-7; D is unclear. Deletions cut 1 base from V and 5 bases from J, with 18 bases between. The germline V gene has CDR1 MGHRA and CDR2 YSYEKL. This CDR3 comprises 16 residues. The CDR3 spells CASSQVDILTYHEQYF. The DNA of the CDR3 is TGCGCCAGCAGCCAAGTCGATATCCTTACTTATCACGAGCAGTACTTC.

This chain joins TRBV15 and TRBJ1-2, with 7 bases aligning to TRBD1. J was trimmed by 4 bases and V by 0 bases; bases with no gene match: 5. The germline CDR1 and CDR2 sequences are LNHNV and YYDKDF (reference sequence). This CDR3 spans 15 amino acids. The CDR3 nucleotides read TGTGCCACCAGCAGAGATAGACAGGGTTTCTATGGCTACACCTTC. Translation gives CATSRDRQGFYGYTF.

The chain employs TRBV19 and TRBJ1-1, with 8 bases aligning to TRBD1. CDR3 length: 13 amino acids. J gave up 3 bases and V 6 bases, and 3 bases lay outside the gene matches. CDR1 is LNHDA, CDR2 SQIVND, per germline (reference sequence). CDR3 in DNA: TGTGCCAGTAGGGACAGGGCGGACACTGAAGCTTTCTTT. Protein: CASRDRADTEAFF.